The clone carrying this T cell receptor (beta chain) has ten or more counts. Its antigen is still unknown. The record originates from a study of T cells in Graves' hyperthyroidism and ophthalmopathy. On the study more broadly: Before treatment of any kind, peripheral blood was taken at initial diagnosis.

PBMCs were collected from a 10 ml volume of fresh peripheral blood. Study-wide results and limits: It was a median approximately 7.1 months before onset that the model predicted ophthalmopathy. Patients with ophthalmopathy were separated from those with stable hyperthyroidism by a 13 V-J model.

TCR beta CDR3 sequences were amplified from RNA transcripts. Researchers ran a first-round RT-PCR on the TCR CDR3 using the HTBI primer set. TCRdb re-analysed the multiplex PCR reads in MiXCR, keeping a single row per CDR3 protein. Of about 350,000 distinct CDR3 sequences in the sample, 15% to 20% are singletons; the top ten hold around 15%. The CDR3 is made up of 16 amino acids. V was clipped by 0 bases and J by 4 bases; unmatched bases: 6. CDR1 SGHRS and CDR2 YFSETQ come from the germline V gene. What was sequenced was blood. This TCR was recovered from a woman aged 40 to 50 with Graves' ophthalmopathy. The chain is built from TRBV5-1 and TRBJ1-5, with 8 bases fitting TRBD1. The CDR3 DNA follows: TGCGCCAGCAGCTTGGGGGGGACAGGACCTAATCAGCCCCAGCATTTT. Its protein product is CASSLGGTGPNQPQHF.